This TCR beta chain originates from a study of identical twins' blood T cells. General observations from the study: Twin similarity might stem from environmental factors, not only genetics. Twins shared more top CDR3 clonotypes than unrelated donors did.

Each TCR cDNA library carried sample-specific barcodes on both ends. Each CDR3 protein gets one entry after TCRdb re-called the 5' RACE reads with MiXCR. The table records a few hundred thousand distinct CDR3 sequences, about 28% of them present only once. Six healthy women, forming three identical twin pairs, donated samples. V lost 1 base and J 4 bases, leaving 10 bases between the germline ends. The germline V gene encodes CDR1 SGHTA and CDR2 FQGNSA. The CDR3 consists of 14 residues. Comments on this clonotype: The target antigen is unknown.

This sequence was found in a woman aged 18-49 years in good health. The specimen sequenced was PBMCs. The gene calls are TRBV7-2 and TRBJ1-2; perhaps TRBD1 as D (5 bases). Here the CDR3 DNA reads TGTGCCAGCAGCTTAGAGCAGGGACCCTATGGCTACACCTTC. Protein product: CASSLEQGPYGYTF.